The 30 T cell receptor beta chains given below trace back to one sample, sequenced in a study of chemoradiotherapy in HPV16-positive cancers. Sequencing used immunoSEQ multiplex PCR; TCRdb keeps in-frame clones, though not all of them. The sample shows 30,000 or so clones, 70% to 90% of them seen only once. The material was blood, obtained from a patient who underwent chemoradiotherapy. The receptors derive from a human donor with HPV-associated anogenital cancer.

This clone has a handful of counts. V is TRBV19 and J is TRBJ1-1, with 7 bases that match TRBD1. The CDR3 extends over 13 amino acids. Trimming took 1 base from V and 4 from J; bases not matched to a gene: 0. The germline gives CDR1 LNHDA, CDR2 SQIVND (reference sequence). The CDR3 bases are TGTGCCAGTAGTATAGCAGGGGGCACTGAAGCTTTCTTT. As protein: CASSIAGGTEAFF.

As DNA, the CDR3 is TGTGCCAGCTCGTTCAGGGGGACCACTGAAGCTTTCTTT. It yields the protein CASSFRGTTEAFF. The genes are TRBV7-2 and TRBJ1-1, with 7 nucleotides matching TRBD1. The CDR3 has 13 amino acids. Trimming cost V 8 bases and J 4 bases; bases outside gene matches: 7. Germline-derived CDR1 and CDR2 are SGHTA and FQGNSA.

The chain joins TRBV5-6 to TRBJ2-7, with 7 bases that match TRBD2. CDR1 and CDR2 from the germline V gene are SGHDT and YYEEEE. Losses at the gene ends were 1 base for V and 2 bases for J; bases not matched to a gene: 3. CDR3 size: 14 residues. CDR3 residues: CASSLYLAAYEQYF. CDR3 DNA: TGTGCCAGCAGCTTGTATCTAGCGGCCTACGAGCAGTACTTC.

The chain is built from TRBV15 and TRBJ1-5, with D tentatively TRBD1 (5 bases). CDR1 and CDR2 (germline): LNHNV, YYDKDF (reference sequence). V was shortened by 5 bases and J by 4 bases, with 18 bases between the two germline ends. This CDR3 spans 16 amino acids. The CDR3: CATSGLVWGANQPQHF. DNA of the CDR3: TGTGCCACCAGCGGACTTGTGTGGGGCGCGAATCAGCCCCAGCATTTT.

J is TRBJ1-4 and V is TRBV19, with a possible D match to TRBD1 (6 bases). Per the germline V gene, CDR1 is LNHDA and CDR2 is SQIVND (reference sequence). V was trimmed by 6 bases and J by 13 bases, leaving 12 bases between them. The CDR3 runs to 11 residues. CDR3 protein: CASRGAFGLFF. DNA for the CDR3: TGTGCCAGTAGGGGGGCATTTGGACTGTTTTTT.

This chain uses TRBV6-1 with TRBJ2-3; 9 nucleotides line up with TRBD2. The CDR3 sequence is 15 residues long. J was trimmed by 2 bases and V by 6 bases; bases with no gene match: 6. In germline, CDR1 is MNHNS, CDR2 SASEGT. The CDR3 loop is CASRIAGALTDTQYF. The CDR3 bases are TGTGCCAGCAGGATAGCGGGGGCTCTCACAGATACGCAGTATTTT.

With regard to this clone: One junction end does not reproduce the germline sequence, and a read error may be involved. This chain connects TRBV27 to TRBJ2-2, with D maybe TRBD1 (6 bases). Per the germline V gene, CDR1 is MNHEY and CDR2 is SMNVEV (reference sequence). The CDR3 extends over 13 amino acids. CDR3 in amino acids: CASRLTGTGEPFF. Written as DNA, the CDR3 is TGTGCCAGCAGGCTCACAGGGACCGGGGAGCCGTTTTTT.

The chain joins TRBV25-1 to TRBJ2-2; no clear D gene. V was pared by 6 bases and J by 2 bases, with 7 bases between. The CDR3 extends over 13 amino acids. The germline V gene encodes CDR1 MGHDK and CDR2 SYGVNS. CDR3 residues: CASRSINTGELFF. The CDR3 bases are TGTGCCAGCAGAAGTATAAACACCGGGGAGCTGTTTTTT.

This clone was recorded only once. The chain has TRBV5-1 and TRBJ2-5, with 8 nucleotides matching TRBD2. The trim removed 3 bases at V and 1 base at J, leaving 5 bases unmatched. This CDR3 is built from 15 residues. Germline V gene lookup returns CDR1 SGHRS and CDR2 YFSETQ. The CDR3 reads CASSYAGGPQETQYF. In DNA, the CDR3 is TGCGCCAGCAGCTACGCGGGGGGCCCCCAAGAGACCCAGTACTTC. Full variable domain (rest looked up from reference TRBV5-1 and TRBJ2-5): KAGVTQTPRYLIKTRGQQVTLSCSPISGHRSVSWYQQTPGQGLQFLFEYFSETQRNKGNFPGRFSGRQFSNSRSEMNVSTLELGDSALYLCASSYAGGPQETQYFGPGTRLLVL.

V is TRBV19 and J is TRBJ1-1; D gene uncertain. V was trimmed by 3 bases and J by 6 bases, leaving 11 bases between them. The CDR3 extends over 13 amino acids. From germline, CDR1 is LNHDA and CDR2 SQIVND (reference sequence). The CDR3 spells CASSMALRSEAFF. The CDR3, as DNA: TGTGCCAGTAGTATGGCCCTACGGTCTGAAGCTTTCTTT.

V is TRBV27 and J is TRBJ2-7; TRBD2 aligns across 12 bases. The ends lost 2 bases at V and 2 bases at J; junction bases unmatched: 1. The germline V gene encodes CDR1 MNHEY and CDR2 SMNVEV (reference sequence). This CDR3 region has 15 residues. The CDR3 nucleotides read TGTGCCAGCAGTTTAAGGACTAGCGGGACCTACGAGCAGTACTTC. The encoded protein is CASSLRTSGTYEQYF.

The chain carries TRBV30 and TRBJ2-5; possible D gene TRBD2, 7 bases. CDR1 is GTSNPN and CDR2 is SVGIG in the germline V gene (reference sequence). The length of the CDR3 is 14 residues. V dropped 3 bases and J dropped 3 bases, with 14 bases sitting between them. Written as DNA, the CDR3 is TGTGCCTGGAGACGTACAGGGACTAAAGAGACCCAGTACTTC. Protein: CAWRRTGTKETQYF.

V gene TRBV5-5 combines with J gene TRBJ2-6, with D possibly called TRBD1 or TRBD2 (5 bases each). The germline V gene encodes CDR1 SGHKS and CDR2 YYEKEE (reference sequence). The V end was cut by 5 bases, the J end by 2 bases, with 23 bases between. The CDR3 extends over 19 amino acids. The CDR3 protein is CASSPRERGSLAGANVLTF. The DNA of the CDR3 is TGTGCCAGCAGTCCCAGGGAACGGGGTAGTTTGGCTGGGGCCAACGTCCTGACTTTC.

This sequence joins TRBV19 and TRBJ2-1; D might be TRBD2 (5 bases). This CDR3 has 13 residues. Germline V gene sequence: CDR1 LNHDA, CDR2 SQIVND (reference sequence). Trimming shortened V by 5 bases and J by 4 bases, and 9 bases separated the two germline ends. This chain's CDR3 is CASSPDFYNEQFF. CDR3 DNA sequence: TGTGCCAGTAGTCCGGACTTTTACAATGAGCAGTTCTTC.

The chain uses TRBV7-2 and TRBJ2-5; 9 positions agree with TRBD1. Germline loops: CDR1 SGHTA, CDR2 FQGNSA. Germline trimming cut 5 bases from V and 1 base from J; bases unmatched to any gene: 2. The CDR3 runs to 14 residues. The CDR3: CASSTTGGQETQYF. The CDR3 coding sequence is TGTGCCAGCAGCACGACAGGGGGCCAAGAGACCCAGTACTTC. The whole variable domain, filled in from reference TRBV7-2 and TRBJ2-5, reads GAGVSQSPSNKVTEKGKDVELRCDPISGHTALYWYRQSLGQGLEFLIYFQGNSAPDKSGLPSDRFSAERTGGSVSTLTIQRTQQEDSAVYLCASSTTGGQETQYFGPGTRLLVL.

The chain links TRBV5-4 to TRBJ2-5; 12 nucleotides line up with TRBD1. The V and J ends lost 4 bases and 4 bases, in that order; junction bases with no gene match: 11. CDR3 size: 17 residues. The germline CDR1 and CDR2 sequences are SGHNT and YYREEE (reference sequence). The CDR3 sequence is CASSPKGSGQGAETQYF. The CDR3 DNA sequence: TGTGCCAGCAGCCCGAAGGGTTCGGGACAGGGGGCAGAGACCCAGTACTTC.

The chain carries TRBV19 and TRBJ1-4; maybe TRBD1 (6 bases). The germline CDR1 and CDR2 sequences are LNHDA and SQIVND (reference sequence). The CDR3 spans 15 residues. Trimming cost V 7 bases and J 3 bases, with 15 bases left between them. CDR3 bases: TGTGCCAGTAACCCTGCACAGGGCCCTAATGAAAAACTGTTTTTT. Translation gives CASNPAQGPNEKLFF.

The J gene is TRBJ2-1, the V gene TRBV19; 8 bases line up with TRBD2. Germline-derived CDR1 and CDR2 are LNHDA and SQIVND (reference sequence). Trimming cost V 6 bases and J 6 bases; bases outside gene matches: 10. This CDR3 has 15 amino acids. CDR3 loop: CASRPLAVGTNEQFF. The DNA of the CDR3 is TGTGCCAGTAGGCCACTAGCGGTCGGGACCAATGAGCAGTTCTTC.

The J gene is TRBJ1-2, the V gene TRBV5-6; TRBD1 agrees at 8 bases. Germline V gene lookup returns CDR1 SGHDT and CDR2 YYEEEE. The CDR3 length is 14 residues. V lost 4 bases, J lost 3 bases, and 5 bases stayed unmatched. The CDR3 region has the DNA TGTGCCAGCAGCACACGGACAGGGCACTATGGCTACACCTTC. The encoded protein is CASSTRTGHYGYTF.

The rearrangement links TRBV4-2 to TRBJ2-5; D possibly matches TRBD1 or TRBD2 (5 bases each). The CDR3 length is 13 residues. V was clipped by 0 bases and J by 6 bases, with 8 bases between them. Germline V CDR1 and CDR2: LGHNA, YNFKEQ. This CDR3 reads CASSQDEGQTQYF. CDR3 DNA sequence: TGTGCCAGCAGCCAAGATGAGGGACAGACCCAGTACTTC.

The chain recombines TRBV18 with TRBJ1-5; weak D call: TRBD1 (5 bases). Germline V gene lookup returns CDR1 KGHSH and CDR2 LQKENI. The V gene lost 3 bases and the J gene lost 5 bases, with 14 bases spanning the gap. This CDR3 spans 15 amino acids. The CDR3 sequence: CASSPGGVRDQPQHF. The CDR3 DNA reads as TGTGCCAGCTCACCCGGAGGGGTTCGCGATCAGCCCCAGCATTTT.

CDR3 in amino acids: CASTRDMTNTGELFF. The CDR3 nucleotides are TGTGCCAGCACCCGGGACATGACGAACACCGGGGAGCTGTTTTTT. The J gene is TRBJ2-2, the V gene TRBV7-2; D perhaps matches TRBD1 (6 bases). Trimming pared 7 bases from V and 0 bases from J, leaving 12 bases between. The V gene's germline CDR1 is SGHTA and CDR2 FQGNSA. The CDR3 is made up of 15 amino acids.

This clone was seen once. The chain is built from TRBV5-8 and TRBJ2-1; D might be TRBD1 (5 bases). V was shortened by 4 bases and J by 8 bases, with 19 bases between the two germline ends. CDR1 SGHTS and CDR2 YDEGEE come from the germline V gene. The CDR3 is 15 residues long. In DNA, the CDR3 is TGTGCCAGCAGCCCTCGCTCCGTTAGGGGCGATGAGCAGTTCTTC. This encodes CASSPRSVRGDEQFF. Full variable domain (rest looked up from reference TRBV5-8 and TRBJ2-1): EAGVTQSPTHLIKTRGQQATLRCSPISGHTSVYWYQQALGLGLQFLLWYDEGEERNRGNFPPRFSGRQFPNYSSELNVNALELEDSALYLCASSPRSVRGDEQFFGPGTRLTVL.

The chain carries TRBV6-1 and TRBJ2-5; maybe TRBD2 (5 bases). The CDR3 runs to 14 residues. V lost 4 bases and J lost 6, with 15 bases in between. In germline, CDR1 is MNHNS, CDR2 SASEGT. In nucleotides, the CDR3 is TGTGCCAGCAGTGGTGTAGGGAGTAGGAAGACCCAGTACTTC. Its translation is CASSGVGSRKTQYF.

CDR3 loop: CASSFTGELFF. DNA of the CDR3: TGTGCCAGCAGCTTTACCGGGGAGCTGTTTTTT. V gene TRBV5-6 combines with J gene TRBJ2-2; D remains unclear. Trimming stripped 2 bases from V and 5 bases from J, with 1 base between. This CDR3 region has 11 residues. The germline CDR1 and CDR2 sequences are SGHDT and YYEEEE.

The J gene is TRBJ1-5, the V gene TRBV6-1; a possible D gene is TRBD1 (5 bases). Trimming shortened V by 6 bases and J by 2 bases, and 14 bases separated the two germline ends. The CDR3 spans 15 residues. The germline CDR1 and CDR2 sequences are MNHNS and SASEGT. The CDR3 here is CASRTSTGGNQPQHF. CDR3 bases: TGTGCCAGCAGGACCTCCACAGGTGGCAATCAGCCCCAGCATTTT.

The chain combines TRBV6-5 with TRBJ1-2, with TRBD1 identical over 7 bases. The CDR3 covers 15 residues. Germline loops: CDR1 MNHEY, CDR2 SVGAGI. V dropped 6 bases and J dropped 4; count of bases not matched to a gene: 11. CDR3 amino acids: CASSRQGRVAYGYTF. CDR3 nucleotide sequence: TGTGCCAGCAGCAGACAGGGCAGGGTCGCCTATGGCTACACCTTC.

The chain carries TRBV5-1 and TRBJ2-5; 16 bases fit TRBD2. After removal of 5 bases from V and 5 bases from J, the junction contained 3 bases not matched to a gene. CDR1 and CDR2 (germline): SGHRS, YFSETQ. The CDR3 is 15 residues long. The CDR3 region is CASSSGLAGGETQYF. The CDR3 bases are TGCGCCAGCAGTTCGGGACTAGCGGGAGGGGAGACCCAGTACTTC.

The gene calls are TRBV11-1 and TRBJ2-2; the match to TRBD1 covers 9 bases. The CDR3 extends over 15 amino acids. In germline, CDR1 is SGHAT, CDR2 FQDESV (reference sequence). V was clipped by 5 bases and J by 4 bases; unmatched bases: 5. CDR3 DNA: TGTGCCAGCAGCCTACAGGGGGCCGGCACCGGGGAGCTGTTTTTT. Translating it yields CASSLQGAGTGELFF.

The V gene is TRBV6-1, the J gene TRBJ1-6, with D possibly being TRBD1 (6 bases). V shed 0 bases and J shed 9 bases, with 12 bases lying between them. Germline CDR1 reads MNHNS; CDR2 reads SASEGT. The length of the CDR3 is 15 residues. The CDR3 nucleotides are TGTGCCAGCAGTGAAGCGACAGGCCTGGGTTCACCCCTCCACTTT. Protein sequence: CASSEATGLGSPLHF.